The 18 T cell receptor beta chains in this list originate from one sample, sequenced in a study of OX40 agonist ivuxolimab in advanced cancers. Generated by immunoSEQ multiplex PCR, the TCRdb table keeps only in-frame clones and is missing some. This table holds 40,000 to 50,000 clones, 70% to 90% found once. Sequencing used CD4+ or CD8+ T cells sorted from blood, obtained in a trial of the OX40 agonist ivuxolimab. The receptors shown here come from an adult with an advanced solid tumor such as melanoma, head and neck, liver or kidney cancer.

DNA for the CDR3: TGTGCCAGCAGCGCAACAGGGAACTATGGCTACACCTTC. Translation: CASSATGNYGYTF. This sequence joins TRBV9 and TRBJ1-2, with D possibly matching TRBD1 (6 bases). CDR1 SGDLS and CDR2 YYNGEE come from the germline V gene. The CDR3 is 13 amino acids. The germline V and J ends were trimmed by 3 bases and 2 bases, with 8 bases remaining between them.

The chain recombines TRBV4-1 with TRBJ2-1, with 9 nucleotides matching TRBD1. Germline CDR1 MGHRA, CDR2 YSYEKL. V lost 2 bases to trimming and J lost 10 bases; unmatched junction nucleotides: 3. The CDR3 extends over 13 amino acids. In nucleotides, the CDR3 is TGCGCCAGCAGCCAAACAGGGGGCAGGGAGCAGTTCTTC. The encoded protein is CASSQTGGREQFF.

The chain uses TRBV19 and TRBJ2-5; 11 nucleotides agree with TRBD1. This CDR3 has 15 residues. The trim removed 1 base at V and 5 bases at J, leaving 3 bases unmatched. Germline CDR1 and CDR2: LNHDA and SQIVND (reference sequence). CDR3 sequence: CASSIGDRGAETQYF. The CDR3 DNA reads TGTGCCAGTAGTATAGGGGACAGGGGGGCGGAGACCCAGTACTTC.

This clone appeared a single time. CDR3 in DNA: TGTGCCAGCAGCGGCGGATCTGAAGCTTTCTTT. As protein: CASSGGSEAFF. The rearrangement joins TRBV9 to TRBJ1-1; no firm D call. Germline-derived CDR1 and CDR2 are SGDLS and YYNGEE. The CDR3 is 11 amino acids. Trimming left V 3 bases short and J 6 bases short, with 6 bases between.

The V call is TRBV6-6, the J call TRBJ1-2; D is ambiguous. V was clipped by 5 bases and J by 0 bases, with 10 bases between them. CDR1 is MNHNY and CDR2 is SVGAGI in the germline V gene (reference sequence). The CDR3 is 14 residues long. CDR3 nucleotides: TGTGCCAGCAGTGGGTCCATCACTAACTATGGCTACACCTTC. It specifies CASSGSITNYGYTF.

The chain links TRBV10-3 to TRBJ1-1; TRBD1 is a possible D gene (6 bases). Germline CDR1 is ENHRY and CDR2 is SYGVKD. This CDR3 is 10 amino acids long. The V end was cut by 11 bases, the J end by 6 bases, with 10 bases between. CDR3 coding DNA: TGTGCCTCAAGGGGGGCTGAAGCTTTCTTT. Translated, it gives CASRGAEAFF.

The chain couples TRBV6-5 to TRBJ1-6; D unclear. In germline, CDR1 is MNHEY, CDR2 SVGAGI. The CDR3 is 15 residues long. V shed 4 bases and J shed 0 bases, with 7 bases lying between them. The CDR3 spells CASSSAVSYNSPLHF. The CDR3 bases are TGTGCCAGCAGTTCCGCGGTCTCCTATAATTCACCCCTCCACTTT.

The chain carries TRBV14 and TRBJ2-7; D remains ambiguous. Germline V gives CDR1 SGHDN, CDR2 FVKESK. This CDR3 spans 13 amino acids. The V gene lost 1 base and the J gene lost 2 bases, with 6 bases spanning the gap. The chain's CDR3 is CASSQVTAYEQYF. In DNA form, the CDR3 reads TGTGCCAGCAGCCAAGTAACCGCCTACGAGCAGTACTTC.

The chain carries TRBV2 and TRBJ2-1; 11 nucleotides line up with TRBD2. The CDR3 consists of 15 residues. Unmatched junction bases numbered 5, after V lost 6 bases and J lost 4 bases. Germline V gives CDR1 SNHLY, CDR2 FYNNEI. The CDR3 sequence is CASRLLAGEYNEQFF. DNA for the CDR3: TGTGCCAGCAGATTACTAGCGGGAGAGTACAATGAGCAGTTCTTC.

The chain links TRBV29-1 to TRBJ2-5; either TRBD1 or TRBD2 may supply D (5 bases each). Germline CDR1 is SQVTM and CDR2 is ANQGSEA. This CDR3 is built from 14 residues. V lost 0 bases and J 7 bases, leaving 15 bases between the germline ends. CDR3 amino acids: CSVEDQRGGGTQYF. The CDR3 DNA reads as TGCAGCGTTGAAGATCAAAGGGGTGGAGGGACCCAGTACTTC.

The chain joins TRBV28 to TRBJ1-5; D may be TRBD1 (6 bases). Germline V gives CDR1 MDHEN, CDR2 SYDVKM. Trimming cost V 6 bases and J 4 bases, with 13 bases left between them. CDR3 length: 14 residues. The CDR3 region is CASSQTGRNQPQHF. The CDR3 DNA is TGTGCCAGCAGCCAGACAGGTCGTAATCAGCCCCAGCATTTT.

This chain links TRBV25-1 with TRBJ1-2, with D perhaps matching TRBD1 (6 bases). Germline V gene data show CDR1 as MGHDK and CDR2 as SYGVNS. Trimming took 2 bases from V and 4 from J, leaving 14 bases between them. There are 15 residues in the CDR3. The CDR3 nucleotides read TGTGCCAGCAGTGAAGTTGGGGGCTCGGGCTATGGCTACACCTTC. Protein sequence: CASSEVGGSGYGYTF.

The V gene is TRBV28, the J gene TRBJ1-5; tentative D call: TRBD1 (5 bases). The V end lost 3 bases, the J end lost 5 bases, and 14 bases lay between the germline ends. The CDR3 totals 15 residues. Per germline, CDR1 MDHEN and CDR2 SYDVKM. The chain's CDR3 is CASSFQGWRDQPQHF. The CDR3 region has the DNA TGTGCCAGCAGTTTTCAGGGTTGGAGAGATCAGCCCCAGCATTTT.

This clone came up a few times. The V gene is TRBV5-6, the J gene TRBJ2-5; D uncertain. The CDR3 extends over 12 amino acids. Trimming pared 3 bases from V and 6 bases from J, leaving 9 bases between. Germline V gene data show CDR1 as SGHDT and CDR2 as YYEEEE. CDR3 residues: CASSSLVKTQYF. In DNA form, the CDR3 reads TGTGCCAGCAGCTCGCTAGTAAAGACCCAGTACTTC.

The V and J genes are TRBV2 and TRBJ2-1; TRBD2 matches 9 bases. The CDR3 has 15 residues. The germline CDR1 and CDR2 sequences are SNHLY and FYNNEI. V lost 3 bases to trimming and J lost 9 bases; unmatched junction nucleotides: 9. CDR3 sequence reads: CASSDGLAGSGEQFF. The CDR3 nucleotides read TGTGCCAGCAGTGATGGTCTAGCGGGATCAGGTGAGCAGTTCTTC.

This chain connects TRBV7-8 to TRBJ1-1, with 7 bases identical to TRBD1. The germline gives CDR1 SGHVS, CDR2 FQNEAQ. V lost 5 bases to trimming and J lost 1 base; unmatched junction nucleotides: 7. The CDR3 has 15 amino acids. CDR3 sequence (DNA): TGTGCCAGCAGCCCTCTCCGACAGGGGAACACTGAAGCTTTCTTT. As protein: CASSPLRQGNTEAFF.

The chain couples TRBV11-1 to TRBJ2-1; unclear D gene. CDR1 is SGHAT, CDR2 FQDESV, per germline (reference sequence). CDR3 length: 10 residues. The V gene lost 5 bases and the J gene lost 5 bases, with 1 base spanning the gap. The CDR3 DNA is TGTGCCAGCAGCCACAATGAGCAGTTCTTC. Protein sequence: CASSHNEQFF.

This chain joins TRBV4-1 and TRBJ2-1, with 11 nucleotides matching TRBD1. The CDR3 runs to 15 residues. Germline lookup yields CDR1 MGHRA and CDR2 YSYEKL. With V trimmed by 3 bases and J by 9 bases, 7 bases remained unmatched. The CDR3 is CASSHRTGGPTEQFF. The CDR3 DNA follows: TGCGCCAGCAGCCATCGGACAGGGGGCCCGACTGAGCAGTTCTTC.